These T cell receptor beta chains were read from a single sample in a study of human T cells and chemical hapten exposure. TCRdb redid the calling of the RACE reads with MiXCR, one entry per CDR3 protein. The data show over 75,000 distinct CDR3 sequences, 11% seen once. The source was whole blood, collected in connection with sensitization to the hapten diphenylcyclopropenone (DPC). The receptors here all came from a woman aged 25 to 39 with alopecia areata. Some clones in this sample may be carry-over from other donors' samples. The CDR3 runs from the conserved cysteine through the conserved F or W. D genes are given only for firm matches. The size field is filled for only some rows; it gives once, few, many or a size class.

clone_size j_call v_call d_call cdr3_nt cdr3_aa
many TRBJ1-1 TRBV6-5 TRBD1 TGTGCCAGCAGCTCAATGGACAGGGGGCGCAGAAGGATTGCCACTGAAGCTTTCTTT CASSSMDRGRRRIATEAFF
- TRBJ2-1 TRBV6-1 - TGTGCCAGCATTAGGGGGTCTCCCTACAATGAGCAGTTCTTC CASIRGSPYNEQFF
- TRBJ1-5 TRBV29-1 TRBD1 TGCAGCGTTGGGACAGGGTCTCAGCCCCAGCATTTT CSVGTGSQPQHF
- TRBJ1-6 TRBV6-2/TRBV6-3 - TGTACCAGCAGTTACTCAATCGAATGGAGCTCCTATAATTCACCCCTCCACTTT CTSSYSIEWSSYNSPLHF
- TRBJ1-6 TRBV20-1 - TGCAGTGCCTCCGGACTGGACAGCAGTCCCCTCCACTTT CSASGLDSSPLHF
- TRBJ1-3 TRBV6-5 - TGTGCCAGCAGTTTCTCGACCGGTACCTCTGGAAACACCATATATTTT CASSFSTGTSGNTIYF
few TRBJ1-1 TRBV20-1 - TGCAGTGCCAGGGCCCAATTGAACACTGAAGCTTTCTTT CSARAQLNTEAFF
- TRBJ2-1 TRBV12-3/TRBV12-4 - TGTGCCAGCAGTTTCGGGCAGGGGCCCTACAATGAGCAGTTCTTC CASSFGQGPYNEQFF
many TRBJ1-6 TRBV6-2/TRBV6-3 TRBD1 TGTGCCAGCAGATCGGGACAGCGGGCTCTTTGGAATTCACCCCTCCACTTT CASRSGQRALWNSPLHF
few TRBJ1-1 TRBV7-9 - TGTGCCAGCAGCGAAGGGACCGACGCTGAAGCTTTCTTT CASSEGTDAEAFF
many TRBJ2-2 TRBV6-4 TRBD1 TGTGCCTCCTCAGGGGGCCTGAACACCGGGGAGCTGTTTTTT CASSGGLNTGELFF
few TRBJ1-1 TRBV28 TRBD1 TGTGCCAGCAGACGGGGAACAGGGGGCACTGAAGCTTTCTTT CASRRGTGGTEAFF
- TRBJ2-5 TRBV29-1 - TGCAGCGTTTGGACCGTCAGGGGACAAGAGACCCAGTACTTC CSVWTVRGQETQYF
- TRBJ2-1 TRBV28 - TGTGCCAGCAGTTTAGGGTCACATCCTTACAATGAGCAGATCTTC CASSLGSHPYNEQIF
few TRBJ1-1 TRBV9 - TGTGCCAGCAGCGTAGGATCCGGGACTGAAGCTTTCTTT CASSVGSGTEAFF
- TRBJ2-7 TRBV9 - TGTGCCAGCAGCGTAGGGGCAGGGGCGGGCGAGCAGTACTTC CASSVGAGAGEQYF
few TRBJ2-2 TRBV25-1 TRBD1 TGTGCCAGCAGTGCACAGGGGCTCACCGGGGAGCTGTTTTTT CASSAQGLTGELFF
- TRBJ2-3 TRBV6-4 TRBD2 TGTGCCAGCAGTGCCGGGGGGGGCACAGATACGCAGTATTTT CASSAGGGTDTQYF